This T cell receptor (beta chain) appears in the sequencing data of a study of cytomegalovirus exposure and HLA in healthy donors. Study overall: Approximately 83 million unique TCRs from HLA-typed donors were held in an early data release. The study, taken as a whole, reports: As a later analysis showed, several of the most significant clusters appeared to be linked to common viral pathogens. The majority of TCR sequences were rare, yet some public TCRs appeared in many donors.

This clone was found once. Its target is not known. V dropped 5 bases and J dropped 6 bases, with 25 bases sitting between them. CDR1 and CDR2 (germline): SGHVS, FNYEAQ. This CDR3 comprises 17 residues. It was with 60 Vbeta and 13 Jbeta primers that the PCR ran. The method was immunoSEQ multiplex PCR; TCRdb's version includes in-frame clones alone and lacks a portion of them. The table records some 140,000 clones, around 77% of them present only once. V and J are TRBV7-6 and TRBJ1-1; D is uncertain. This TCR came from a man younger than 30 in good health and CMV-seronegative. The sequencing sample was made of PBMCs. CDR3 nucleotides: TGTGCCAGCAGCCTTGATCCCGGGTCAGAAGCCACGCCTGAAGCTTTCTTT. It encodes CASSLDPGSEATPEAFF.